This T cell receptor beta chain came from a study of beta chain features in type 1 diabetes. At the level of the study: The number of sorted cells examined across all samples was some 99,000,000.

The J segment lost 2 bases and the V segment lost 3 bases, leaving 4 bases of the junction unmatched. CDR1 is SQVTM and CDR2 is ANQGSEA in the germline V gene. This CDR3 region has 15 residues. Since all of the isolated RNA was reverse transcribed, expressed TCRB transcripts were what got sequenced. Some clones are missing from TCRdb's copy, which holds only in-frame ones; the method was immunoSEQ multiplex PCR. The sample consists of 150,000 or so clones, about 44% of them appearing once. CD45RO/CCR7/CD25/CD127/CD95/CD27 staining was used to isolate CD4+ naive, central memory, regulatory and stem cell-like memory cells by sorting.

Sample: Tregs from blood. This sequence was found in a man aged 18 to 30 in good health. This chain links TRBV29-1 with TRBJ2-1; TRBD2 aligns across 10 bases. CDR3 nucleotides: TGCAGCGTTGATGCTAGCGGGAGAACCTACAATGAGCAGTTCTTC. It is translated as CSVDASGRTYNEQFF.